This T cell receptor beta chain was captured in a study of T cell repertoires in cytomegalovirus infection (dated by TCRdb to the late 2010s). Notes on the research overall: The peptide stimulations were aimed at well-studied HLA-B-restricted epitopes as well as recently identified HLA-C-restricted CMV epitopes, whose presentation resists viral immunomodulation. Because public TCR beta signatures pointed to carriage of CMV infection together with the matching HLA type, the HLA type of each donor mattered for the analysis. Study-wide findings and limitations: Cumulative frequency of public TCR beta family members discriminated carriers of CMV infection plus the relevant HLA type in this cohort and an independent roughly 350-donor cohort. The ex vivo response was dominated by HLA-C-restricted CMV-specific TCR beta clonotypes, which also provided the single most frequent clonotype in two of eight donors.

Sequencing used an Illumina HiSeq 1500. TCRdb took the public reads, trimmed them with fastp at Q25, ran MiXCR for clone calling and kept in-frame beta chains. Under each unique CDR3 protein, matching rows form one entry showing the most common genes and DNA. For this sample there are approximately 990,000 distinct CDR3 sequences; less than 40% appear just once. The ten largest clones add up to more than 13% of the sample. What the treatment or condition label conveys for this sample: in vitro stimulation with specific CMV peptide epitopes to enrich CMV-specific T cells. The germline V gene (reference sequence) specifies LNHDA as CDR1 and SQIVND as CDR2. The junction shows trimming of 2 bases on V and 4 bases on J, plus 15 bases between the germline ends. Measured from the cysteine to the phenylalanine, the CDR3 is 17 residues long. Left in the record is the CDR3 DNA by itself, 51 bases read in frame from the first base.

Concerning this clonotype itself: Its antigen is not yet known. No base qualities exist here, and no much larger clone lies one base off it.

The chain uses TRBV19 and TRBJ2-6, with TRBD1 tentatively as D gene (7 bases match). Specimen: cultured CD8+ T cells from PBMCs, collected from culture after CMV antigen stimulation. The receptor was isolated from a human donor in good health (CMV status not recorded). Some clones in this sample may be carry-over from other donors' samples. CDR3 protein: CASSIRRGRRGANVLTF. The bases are TGTGCCAGTAGTATACGGAGGGGGCGCCGAGGGGCCAACGTCCTGACTTTC. Reference TRBV19 and TRBJ2-6 genes cover what lies past the CDR3, so the full variable domain is DGGITQSPKYLFRKEGQNVTLSCEQNLNHDAMYWYRQDPGQGLRLIYYSQIVNDFQKGDIAEGYSVSREKKESFPLTVTSAQKNPTAFYLCASSIRRGRRGANVLTFGAGSRLTVL.